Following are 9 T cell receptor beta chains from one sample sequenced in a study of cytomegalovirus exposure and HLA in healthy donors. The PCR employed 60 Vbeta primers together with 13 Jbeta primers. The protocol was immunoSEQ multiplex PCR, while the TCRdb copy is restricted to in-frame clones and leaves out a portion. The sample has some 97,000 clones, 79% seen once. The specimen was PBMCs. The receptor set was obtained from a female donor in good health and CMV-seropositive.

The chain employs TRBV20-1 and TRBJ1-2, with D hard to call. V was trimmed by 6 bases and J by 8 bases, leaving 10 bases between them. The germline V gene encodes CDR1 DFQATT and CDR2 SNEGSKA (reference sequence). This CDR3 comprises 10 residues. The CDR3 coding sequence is TGCAGTGCCCCGACGGGGGGCTACACCTTC. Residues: CSAPTGGYTF.

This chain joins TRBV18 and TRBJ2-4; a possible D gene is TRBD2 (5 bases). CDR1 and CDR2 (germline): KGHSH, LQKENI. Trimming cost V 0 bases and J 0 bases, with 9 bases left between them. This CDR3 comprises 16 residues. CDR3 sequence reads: CASSPPSGLAKNIQYF. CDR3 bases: TGTGCCAGCTCACCACCGTCAGGACTAGCCAAAAACATTCAGTACTTC.

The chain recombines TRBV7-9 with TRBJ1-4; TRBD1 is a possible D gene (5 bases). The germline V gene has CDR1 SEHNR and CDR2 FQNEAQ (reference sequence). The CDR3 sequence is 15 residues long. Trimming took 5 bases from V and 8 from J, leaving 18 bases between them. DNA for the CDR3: TGTGCCAGCAGCCCCGCGTGGAGGGAGGGGGAAAAACTGTTTTTT. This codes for CASSPAWREGEKLFF. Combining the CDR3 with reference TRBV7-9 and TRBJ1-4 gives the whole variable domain DTGVSQNPRHKITKRGQNVTFRCDPISEHNRLYWYRQTLGQGPEFLTYFQNEAQLEKSRLLSDRFSAERPKGSFSTLEIQRTEQGDSAMYLCASSPAWREGEKLFFGSGTQLSVL.

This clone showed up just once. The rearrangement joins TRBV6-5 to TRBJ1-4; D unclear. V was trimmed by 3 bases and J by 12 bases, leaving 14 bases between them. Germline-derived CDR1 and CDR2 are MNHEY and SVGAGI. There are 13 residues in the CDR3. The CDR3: CASSYKPPLELFF. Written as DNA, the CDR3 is TGTGCCAGCAGTTATAAGCCCCCTTTGGAACTGTTTTTT.

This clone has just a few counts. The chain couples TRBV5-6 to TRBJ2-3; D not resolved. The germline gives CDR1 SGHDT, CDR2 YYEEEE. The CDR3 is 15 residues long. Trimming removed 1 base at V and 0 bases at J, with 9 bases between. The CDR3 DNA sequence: TGTGCCAGCAGCTTGTTGGGCCCAAGCACAGATACGCAGTATTTT. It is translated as CASSLLGPSTDTQYF.

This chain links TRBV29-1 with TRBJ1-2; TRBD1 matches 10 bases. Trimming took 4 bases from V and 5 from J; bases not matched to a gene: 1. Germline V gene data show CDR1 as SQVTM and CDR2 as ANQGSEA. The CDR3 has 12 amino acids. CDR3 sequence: CSVGGQGYGYTF. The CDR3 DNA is TGCAGCGTTGGGGGACAGGGGTATGGCTACACCTTC.

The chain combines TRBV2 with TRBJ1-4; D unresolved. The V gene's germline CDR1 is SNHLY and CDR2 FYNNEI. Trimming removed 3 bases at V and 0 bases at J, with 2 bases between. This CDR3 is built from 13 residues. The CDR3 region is CASSDTTNEKLFF. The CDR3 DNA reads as TGTGCCAGCAGTGACACAACTAATGAAAAACTGTTTTTT. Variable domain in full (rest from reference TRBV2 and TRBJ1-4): EPEVTQTPSHQVTQMGQEVILRCVPISNHLYFYWYRQILGQKVEFLVSFYNNEISEKSEIFDDQFSVERPDGSNFTLKIRSTKLEDSAMYFCASSDTTNEKLFFGSGTQLSVL.

The CDR3 coding sequence is TGCACCGGACAGGGGGAAATCTACAATGAGCAGTTCTTC. The encoded protein is CTGQGEIYNEQFF. This chain joins TRBV29-1 and TRBJ2-1, with 10 bases matching TRBD1. The CDR3 extends over 13 amino acids. Germline V gives CDR1 SQVTM, CDR2 ANQGSEA.

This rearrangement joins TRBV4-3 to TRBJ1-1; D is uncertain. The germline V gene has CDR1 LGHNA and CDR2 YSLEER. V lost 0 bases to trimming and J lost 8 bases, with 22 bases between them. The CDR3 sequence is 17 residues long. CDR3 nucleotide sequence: TGCGCCAGCAGCCAAGATCAGCCGATCAGTAGTACGGGAGAAGCTTTCTTT. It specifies CASSQDQPISSTGEAFF.